This TCR beta chain was sequenced in a study of cytomegalovirus exposure and HLA in healthy donors. Overall study findings and caveats: The availability of immune exposure information extended only to CMV serostatus. The authors judged a highly shared variant cluster likely a sequencing artifact. Sequencing depth roughly uniform across donors was assumed in presence/absence analyses.

V gave up 7 bases and J gave up 7 bases, with 12 bases separating them. The CDR3 runs to 13 residues. Germline assignment: CDR1 SGHRS and CDR2 YFSETQ. Turning to this clone: Antigen unknown.

It was healthy bone marrow donors who served as donors. A multiplex PCR was run with 60 Vbeta primers and 13 Jbeta primers. The table came from immunoSEQ multiplex PCR; TCRdb's copy has only in-frame clones and leaves some out. The table records around 200,000 clones, around three quarters of them present only once. This clonotype was sampled from a boy aged 10-17 years in good health and CMV-seronegative. Sequenced: PBMCs. This chain connects TRBV5-1 to TRBJ1-6; D remains unclear. The CDR3 DNA reads TGCGCCAGCTACCGGGAGCCAAATTCACCCCTCCACTTT. The encoded protein is CASYREPNSPLHF.